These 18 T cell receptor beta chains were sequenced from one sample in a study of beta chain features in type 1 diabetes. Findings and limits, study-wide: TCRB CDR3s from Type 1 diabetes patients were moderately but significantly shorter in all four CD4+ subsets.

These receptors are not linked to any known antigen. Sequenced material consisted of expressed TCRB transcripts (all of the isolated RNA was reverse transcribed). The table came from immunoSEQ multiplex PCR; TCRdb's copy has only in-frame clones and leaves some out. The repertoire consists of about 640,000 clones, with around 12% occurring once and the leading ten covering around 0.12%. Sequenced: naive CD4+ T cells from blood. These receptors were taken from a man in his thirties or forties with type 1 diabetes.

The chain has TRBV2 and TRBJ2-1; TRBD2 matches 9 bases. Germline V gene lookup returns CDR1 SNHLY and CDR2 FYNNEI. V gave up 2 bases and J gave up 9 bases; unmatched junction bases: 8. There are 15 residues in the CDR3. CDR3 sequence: CASSERPSGAGEQFF. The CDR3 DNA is TGTGCCAGCAGTGAAAGGCCTAGCGGGGCAGGTGAGCAGTTCTTC. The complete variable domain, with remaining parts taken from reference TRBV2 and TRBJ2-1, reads EPEVTQTPSHQVTQMGQEVILRCVPISNHLYFYWYRQILGQKVEFLVSFYNNEISEKSEIFDDQFSVERPDGSNFTLKIRSTKLEDSAMYFCASSERPSGAGEQFFGPGTRLTVL.

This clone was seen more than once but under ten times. CDR3: CACFRWTAPNYGYTF. The CDR3 nucleotides are TGTGCCTGTTTTAGGTGGACGGCTCCTAACTATGGCTACACCTTC. The V call is TRBV30, the J call TRBJ1-2; no reliable D call. CDR1 is GTSNPN and CDR2 is SVGIG in the germline V gene (reference sequence). This CDR3 spans 15 amino acids. V dropped 6 bases and J dropped 0 bases, with 17 bases sitting between them.

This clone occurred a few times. The CDR3 spells CASSSGTGGTDTQYF. In nucleotides, the CDR3 is TGTGCCAGCAGCTCCGGGACAGGGGGCACAGATACGCAGTATTTT. This rearrangement joins TRBV7-3 to TRBJ2-3; 10 positions agree with TRBD1. CDR3 length: 15 residues. V dropped 4 bases and J dropped 1; count of bases not matched to a gene: 2. Germline CDR1 is SGHTA and CDR2 is FQGTGA.

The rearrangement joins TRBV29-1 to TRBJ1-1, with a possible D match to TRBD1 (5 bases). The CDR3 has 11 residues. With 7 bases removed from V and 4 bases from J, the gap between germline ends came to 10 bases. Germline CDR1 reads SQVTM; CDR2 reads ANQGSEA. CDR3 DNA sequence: TGCAGCGAAGGGGAGACCACTGAAGCTTTCTTT. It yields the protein CSEGETTEAFF. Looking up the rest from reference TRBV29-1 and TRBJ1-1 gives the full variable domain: SAVISQKPSRDICQRGTSLTIQCQVDSQVTMMFWYRQQPGQSLTLIATANQGSEATYESGFVIDKFPISRPNLTFSTLTVSNMSPEDSSIYLCSEGETTEAFFGQGTRLTVV.

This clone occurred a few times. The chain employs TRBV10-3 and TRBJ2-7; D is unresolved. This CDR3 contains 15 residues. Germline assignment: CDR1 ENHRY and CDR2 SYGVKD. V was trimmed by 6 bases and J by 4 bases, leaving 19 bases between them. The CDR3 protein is CAIRPSENVDYEQYF. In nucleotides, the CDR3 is TGTGCCATCAGACCCTCCGAGAACGTTGATTACGAGCAGTACTTC.

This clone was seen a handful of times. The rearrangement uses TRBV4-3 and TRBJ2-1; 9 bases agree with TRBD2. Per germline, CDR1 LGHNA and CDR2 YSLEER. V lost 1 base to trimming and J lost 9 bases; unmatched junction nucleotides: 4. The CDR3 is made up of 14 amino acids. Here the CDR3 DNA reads TGCGCCAGCAGCCAAGCTTATAGCGGGGGTGAGCAGTTCTTC. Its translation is CASSQAYSGGEQFF.

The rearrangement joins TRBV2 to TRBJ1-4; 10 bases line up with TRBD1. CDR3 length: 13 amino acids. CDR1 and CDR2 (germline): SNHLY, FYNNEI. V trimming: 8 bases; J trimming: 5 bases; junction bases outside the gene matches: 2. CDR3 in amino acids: CASGGQGNEKLFF. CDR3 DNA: TGTGCCAGCGGGGGACAGGGGAATGAAAAACTGTTTTTT. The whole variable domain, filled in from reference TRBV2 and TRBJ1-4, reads EPEVTQTPSHQVTQMGQEVILRCVPISNHLYFYWYRQILGQKVEFLVSFYNNEISEKSEIFDDQFSVERPDGSNFTLKIRSTKLEDSAMYFCASGGQGNEKLFFGSGTQLSVL.

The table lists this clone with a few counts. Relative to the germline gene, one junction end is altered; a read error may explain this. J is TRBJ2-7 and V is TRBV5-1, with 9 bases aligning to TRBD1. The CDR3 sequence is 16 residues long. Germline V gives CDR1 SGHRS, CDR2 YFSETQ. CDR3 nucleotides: TGCGCCAGCAGCTTGAGCTTGGGACAGGGCTCCCACGAGCAGTACTTC. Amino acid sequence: CASSLSLGQGSHEQYF. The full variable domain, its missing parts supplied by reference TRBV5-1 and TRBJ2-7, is KAGVTQTPRYLIKTRGQQVTLSCSPISGHRSVSWYQQTPGQGLQFLFEYFSETQRNKGNFPGRFSGRQFSNSRSEMNVSTLELGDSALYLCASSLSLGQGSHEQYFGPGTRLTVT.

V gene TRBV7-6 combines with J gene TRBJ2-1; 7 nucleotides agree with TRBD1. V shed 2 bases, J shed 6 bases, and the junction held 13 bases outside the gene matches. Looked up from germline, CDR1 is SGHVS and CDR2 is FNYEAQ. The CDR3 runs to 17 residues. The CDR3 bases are TGTGCCAGCAGCTTACGTGGCCGATCGACAGGGTCCAATGAGCAGTTCTTC. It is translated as CASSLRGRSTGSNEQFF.

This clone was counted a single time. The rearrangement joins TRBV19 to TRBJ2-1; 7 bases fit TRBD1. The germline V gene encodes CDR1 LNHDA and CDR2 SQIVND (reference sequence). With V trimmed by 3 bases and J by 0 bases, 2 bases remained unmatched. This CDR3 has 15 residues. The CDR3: CASSIPGGSYNEQFF. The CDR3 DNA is TGTGCCAGTAGTATCCCAGGGGGCTCCTACAATGAGCAGTTCTTC.

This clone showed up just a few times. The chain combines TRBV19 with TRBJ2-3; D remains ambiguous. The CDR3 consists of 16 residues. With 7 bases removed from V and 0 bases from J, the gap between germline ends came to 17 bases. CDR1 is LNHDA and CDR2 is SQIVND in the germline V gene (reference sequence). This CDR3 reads CASTSYGVGSTDTQYF. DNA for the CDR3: TGTGCCAGTACCTCCTATGGAGTAGGTAGCACAGATACGCAGTATTTT. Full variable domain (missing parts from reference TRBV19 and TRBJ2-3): DGGITQSPKYLFRKEGQNVTLSCEQNLNHDAMYWYRQDPGQGLRLIYYSQIVNDFQKGDIAEGYSVSREKKESFPLTVTSAQKNPTAFYLCASTSYGVGSTDTQYFGPGTRLTVL.

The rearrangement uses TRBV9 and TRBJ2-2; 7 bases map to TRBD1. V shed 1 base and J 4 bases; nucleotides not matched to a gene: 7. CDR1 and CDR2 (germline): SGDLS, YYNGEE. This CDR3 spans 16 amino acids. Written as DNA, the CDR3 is TGTGCCAGCAGCGTAATGAGGGGGCGTTTCACCGGGGAGCTGTTTTTT. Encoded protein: CASSVMRGRFTGELFF.

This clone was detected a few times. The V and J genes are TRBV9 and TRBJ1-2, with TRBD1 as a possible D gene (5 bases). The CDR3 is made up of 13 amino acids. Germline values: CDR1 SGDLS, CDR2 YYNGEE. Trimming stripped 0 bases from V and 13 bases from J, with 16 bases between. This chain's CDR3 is CASSVDRTSRCTF. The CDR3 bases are TGTGCCAGCAGCGTAGATCGGACATCCCGCTGCACCTTC.

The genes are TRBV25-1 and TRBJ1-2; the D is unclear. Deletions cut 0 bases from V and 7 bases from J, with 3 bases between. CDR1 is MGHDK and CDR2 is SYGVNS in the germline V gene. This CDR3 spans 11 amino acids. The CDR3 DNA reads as TGTGCCAGCAGTGAATACACTGGCTACACCTTC. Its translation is CASSEYTGYTF.

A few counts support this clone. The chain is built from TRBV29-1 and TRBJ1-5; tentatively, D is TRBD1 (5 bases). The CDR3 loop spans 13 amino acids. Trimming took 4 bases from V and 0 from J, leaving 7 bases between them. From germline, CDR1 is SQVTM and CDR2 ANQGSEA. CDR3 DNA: TGCAGCGTTGGGAGGGGTAGCAATCAGCCCCAGCATTTT. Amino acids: CSVGRGSNQPQHF.

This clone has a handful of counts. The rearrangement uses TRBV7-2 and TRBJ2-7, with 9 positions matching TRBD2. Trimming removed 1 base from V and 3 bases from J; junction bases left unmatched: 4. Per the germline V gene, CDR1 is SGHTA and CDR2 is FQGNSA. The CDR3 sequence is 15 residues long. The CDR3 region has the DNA TGTGCCAGCAGCTTAGGGACTAGCGCGGGCTACGAGCAGTACTTC. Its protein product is CASSLGTSAGYEQYF. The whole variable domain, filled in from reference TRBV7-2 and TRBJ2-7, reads GAGVSQSPSNKVTEKGKDVELRCDPISGHTALYWYRQSLGQGLEFLIYFQGNSAPDKSGLPSDRFSAERTGGSVSTLTIQRTQQEDSAVYLCASSLGTSAGYEQYFGPGTRLTVT.

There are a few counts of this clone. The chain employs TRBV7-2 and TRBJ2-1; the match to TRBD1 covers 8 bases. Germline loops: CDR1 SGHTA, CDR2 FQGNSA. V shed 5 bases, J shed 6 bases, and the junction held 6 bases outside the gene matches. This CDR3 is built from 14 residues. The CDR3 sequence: CASSMRTGPNEQFF. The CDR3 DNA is TGTGCCAGCAGCATGAGGACAGGGCCCAATGAGCAGTTCTTC.

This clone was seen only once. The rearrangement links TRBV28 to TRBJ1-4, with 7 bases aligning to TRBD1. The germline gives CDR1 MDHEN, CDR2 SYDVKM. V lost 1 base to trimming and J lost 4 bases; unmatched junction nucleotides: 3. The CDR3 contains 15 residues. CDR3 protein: CASSLFHRGNEKLFF. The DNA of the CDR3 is TGTGCCAGCAGTTTATTTCACAGGGGTAATGAAAAACTGTTTTTT.